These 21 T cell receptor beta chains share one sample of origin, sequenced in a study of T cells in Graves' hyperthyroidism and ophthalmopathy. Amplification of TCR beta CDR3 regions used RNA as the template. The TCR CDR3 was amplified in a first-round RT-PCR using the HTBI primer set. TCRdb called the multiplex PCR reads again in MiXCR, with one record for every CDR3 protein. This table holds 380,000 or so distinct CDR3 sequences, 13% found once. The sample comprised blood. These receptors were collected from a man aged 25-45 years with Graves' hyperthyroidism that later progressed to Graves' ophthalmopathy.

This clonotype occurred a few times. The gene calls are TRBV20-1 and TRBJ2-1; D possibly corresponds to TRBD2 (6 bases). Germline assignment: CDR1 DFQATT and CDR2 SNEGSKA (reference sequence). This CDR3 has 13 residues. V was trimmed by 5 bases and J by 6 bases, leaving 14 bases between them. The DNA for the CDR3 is TGCAGTGCTCCCCGGGGGACGATCAATGAGCAGTTCTTC. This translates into CSAPRGTINEQFF.

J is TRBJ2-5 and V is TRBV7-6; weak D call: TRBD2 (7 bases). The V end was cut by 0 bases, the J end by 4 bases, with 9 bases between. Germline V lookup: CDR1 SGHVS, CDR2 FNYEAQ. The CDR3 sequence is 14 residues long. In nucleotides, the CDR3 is TGTGCCAGCAGCTTAGCCGGGGGGCTAGAGACCCAGTACTTC. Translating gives CASSLAGGLETQYF.

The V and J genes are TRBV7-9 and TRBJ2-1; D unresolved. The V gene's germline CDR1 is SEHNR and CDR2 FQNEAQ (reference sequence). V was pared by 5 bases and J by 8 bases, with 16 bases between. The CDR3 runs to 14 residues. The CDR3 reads CASSLQHTSDEQFF. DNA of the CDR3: TGTGCCAGCAGCCTACAACACACCTCGGATGAGCAGTTCTTC.

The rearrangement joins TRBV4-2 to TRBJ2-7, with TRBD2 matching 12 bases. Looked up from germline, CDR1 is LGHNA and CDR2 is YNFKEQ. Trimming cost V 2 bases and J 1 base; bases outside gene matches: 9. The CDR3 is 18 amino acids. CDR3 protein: CASSQQTPTSGGSYEQYF. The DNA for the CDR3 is TGTGCCAGCAGCCAACAGACCCCGACTAGCGGGGGTTCCTACGAGCAGTACTTC.

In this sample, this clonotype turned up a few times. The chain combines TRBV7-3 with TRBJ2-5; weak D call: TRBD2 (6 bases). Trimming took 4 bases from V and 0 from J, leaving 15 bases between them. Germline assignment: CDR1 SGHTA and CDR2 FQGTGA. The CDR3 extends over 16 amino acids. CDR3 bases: TGTGCCAGCAGCTCCCCCCCTTCGGGGGACCAAGAGACCCAGTACTTC. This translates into CASSSPPSGDQETQYF.

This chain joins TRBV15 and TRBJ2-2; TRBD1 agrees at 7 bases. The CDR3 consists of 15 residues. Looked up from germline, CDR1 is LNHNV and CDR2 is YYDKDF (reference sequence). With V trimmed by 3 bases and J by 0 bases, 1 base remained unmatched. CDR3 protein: CATSRDRSNTGELFF. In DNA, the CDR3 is TGTGCCACCAGCAGGGACAGGTCGAACACCGGGGAGCTGTTTTTT. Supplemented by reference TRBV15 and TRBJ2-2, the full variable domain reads DAMVIQNPRYQVTQFGKPVTLSCSQTLNHNVMYWYQQKSSQAPKLLFHYYDKDFNNEADTPDNFQSRRPNTSFCFLDIRSPGLGDTAMYLCATSRDRSNTGELFFGEGSRLTVL.

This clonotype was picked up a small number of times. The CDR3 region is CASSRDTDTDTQYF. The CDR3 DNA sequence: TGTGCCAGCAGTCGGGACACCGACACAGATACGCAGTATTTT. This rearrangement joins TRBV6-1 to TRBJ2-3, with D perhaps TRBD1 (6 bases). V was clipped by 5 bases and J by 2 bases, with 11 bases between them. The CDR3 is made up of 14 amino acids. Germline V gene sequence: CDR1 MNHNS, CDR2 SASEGT.

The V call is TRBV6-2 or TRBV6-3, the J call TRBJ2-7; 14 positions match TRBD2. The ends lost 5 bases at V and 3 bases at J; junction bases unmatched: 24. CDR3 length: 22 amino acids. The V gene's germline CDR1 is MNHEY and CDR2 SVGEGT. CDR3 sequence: CASSRAGRGTSGGRPTHYEQYF. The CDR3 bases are TGTGCCAGCAGTCGCGCCGGTCGAGGGACTAGCGGGGGCCGCCCAACTCACTACGAGCAGTACTTC.

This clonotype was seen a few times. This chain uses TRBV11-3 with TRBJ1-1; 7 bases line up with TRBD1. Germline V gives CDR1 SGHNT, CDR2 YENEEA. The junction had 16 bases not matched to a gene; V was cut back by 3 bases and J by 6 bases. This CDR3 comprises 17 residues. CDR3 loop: CASSFYGSTGYAAEAFF. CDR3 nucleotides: TGTGCCAGCAGCTTTTACGGCTCGACAGGGTATGCGGCTGAAGCTTTCTTT.

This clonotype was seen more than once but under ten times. DNA for the CDR3: TGTGCCAGCAGCTCCCTCGGGAATTGGGGGGGCAGCTCCTACAATGAGCAGTTCTTC. This sequence encodes CASSSLGNWGGSSYNEQFF. This chain connects TRBV7-9 to TRBJ2-1; D is possibly TRBD2 (7 bases). The CDR3 spans 19 residues. CDR1 and CDR2 from the germline V gene are SEHNR and FQNEAQ (reference sequence). V shed 4 bases and J shed 0 bases, with 22 bases lying between them.

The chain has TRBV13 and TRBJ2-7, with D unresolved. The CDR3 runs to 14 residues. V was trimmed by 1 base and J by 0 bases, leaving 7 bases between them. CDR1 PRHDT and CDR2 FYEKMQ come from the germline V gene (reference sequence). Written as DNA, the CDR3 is TGTGCCAGCAGCTTAGAACAGAACTCCTACGAGCAGTACTTC. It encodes CASSLEQNSYEQYF.

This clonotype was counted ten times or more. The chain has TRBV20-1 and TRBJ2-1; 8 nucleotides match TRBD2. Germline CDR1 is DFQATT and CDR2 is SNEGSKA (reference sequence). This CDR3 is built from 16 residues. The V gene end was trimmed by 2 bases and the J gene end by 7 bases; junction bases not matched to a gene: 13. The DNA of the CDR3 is TGCAGTGCTAGATTCACGGGACTAGTTGGTTCGAATGAGCAGTTCTTC. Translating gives CSARFTGLVGSNEQFF.

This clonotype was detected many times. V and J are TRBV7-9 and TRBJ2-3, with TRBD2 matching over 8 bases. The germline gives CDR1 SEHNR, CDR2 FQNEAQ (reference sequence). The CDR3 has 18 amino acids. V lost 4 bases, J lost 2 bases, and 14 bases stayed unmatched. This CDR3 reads CASSSKGFAGGPTDTQYF. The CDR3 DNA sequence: TGTGCCAGCAGCTCAAAAGGATTTGCGGGGGGACCCACAGATACGCAGTATTTT.

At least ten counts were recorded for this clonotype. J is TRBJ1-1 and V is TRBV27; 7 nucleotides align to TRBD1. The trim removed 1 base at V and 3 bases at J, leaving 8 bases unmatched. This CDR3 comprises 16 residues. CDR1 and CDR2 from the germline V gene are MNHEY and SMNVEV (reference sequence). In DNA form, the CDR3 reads TGTGCCAGCAGTTTATGGCCGACAGGGAGGGACACTGAAGCTTTCTTT. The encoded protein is CASSLWPTGRDTEAFF.

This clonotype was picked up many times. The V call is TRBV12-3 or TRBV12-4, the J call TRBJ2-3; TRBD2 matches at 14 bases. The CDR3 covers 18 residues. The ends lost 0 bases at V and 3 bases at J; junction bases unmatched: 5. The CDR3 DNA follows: TGTGCCAGCAGTTTAGCCAAGGGACTAGCGGGGGTGACAGATACGCAGTATTTT. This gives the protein CASSLAKGLAGVTDTQYF.

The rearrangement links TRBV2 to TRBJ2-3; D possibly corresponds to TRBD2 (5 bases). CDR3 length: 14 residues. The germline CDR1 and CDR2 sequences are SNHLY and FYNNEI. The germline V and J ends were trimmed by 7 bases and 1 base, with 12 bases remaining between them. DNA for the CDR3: TGTGCCAGCAAGACGGGGAGACGCACAGATACGCAGTATTTT. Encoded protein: CASKTGRRTDTQYF.

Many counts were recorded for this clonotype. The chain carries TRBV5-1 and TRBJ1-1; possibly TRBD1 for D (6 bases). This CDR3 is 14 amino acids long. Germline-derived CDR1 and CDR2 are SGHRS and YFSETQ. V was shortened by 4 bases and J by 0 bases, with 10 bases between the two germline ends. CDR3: CASSPRGMNTEAFF. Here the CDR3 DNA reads TGCGCCAGCAGCCCCAGGGGAATGAACACTGAAGCTTTCTTT.

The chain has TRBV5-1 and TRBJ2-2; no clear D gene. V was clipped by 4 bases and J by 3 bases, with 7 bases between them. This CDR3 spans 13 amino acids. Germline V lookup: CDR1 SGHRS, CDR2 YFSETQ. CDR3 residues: CASSKVYTGELFF. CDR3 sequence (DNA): TGCGCCAGCAGCAAGGTGTACACCGGGGAGCTGTTTTTT.

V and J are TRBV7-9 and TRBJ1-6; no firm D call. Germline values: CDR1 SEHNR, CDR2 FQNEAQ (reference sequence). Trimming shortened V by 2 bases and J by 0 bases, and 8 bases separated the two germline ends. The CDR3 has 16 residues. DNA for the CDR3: TGTGCCAGCAGCTTACGCTCGAGCTCCTATAATTCACCCCTCCACTTT. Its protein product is CASSLRSSSYNSPLHF. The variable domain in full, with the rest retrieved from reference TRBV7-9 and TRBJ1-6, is DTGVSQNPRHKITKRGQNVTFRCDPISEHNRLYWYRQTLGQGPEFLTYFQNEAQLEKSRLLSDRFSAERPKGSFSTLEIQRTEQGDSAMYLCASSLRSSSYNSPLHFGNGTRLTVT.

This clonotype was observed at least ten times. The CDR3: CASSLGQVRNQPQHF. CDR3 DNA sequence: TGTGCCAGCAGCTTGGGACAGGTCAGAAATCAGCCCCAGCATTTT. The chain couples TRBV5-5 to TRBJ1-5, with D maybe TRBD1 (6 bases). The CDR3 has 15 residues. CDR1 is SGHKS and CDR2 is YYEKEE in the germline V gene (reference sequence). Trimming took off 0 bases at V and 4 bases at J, with 11 bases between the two ends.

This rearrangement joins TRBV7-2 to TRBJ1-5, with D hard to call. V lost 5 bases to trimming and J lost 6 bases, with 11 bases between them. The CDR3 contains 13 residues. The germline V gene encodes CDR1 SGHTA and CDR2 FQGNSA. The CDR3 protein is CASSGLRGQPQHF. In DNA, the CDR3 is TGTGCCAGCAGCGGTCTTCGGGGTCAGCCCCAGCATTTT.